Listed below are T cell receptor beta chains from one sample, sequenced in a study of CD4+ T cells in melanoma. Here immunoSEQ multiplex PCR was the method, and the copy in TCRdb shows in-frame clones only, minus some. The sample has about 55,000 clones; about 70% are singletons. Source material: tumor tissue. These TCRs come from a human donor with melanoma. CDR3s include the opening cysteine and the closing phenylalanine or tryptophan. Fields, in order: clone size, J gene, V gene, D gene, CDR3 DNA, CDR3 protein. A D gene is named only where the DNA matches it firmly. The size of a clone is reported for some rows only, either as once, few or many, or as a class for expanded clones.

few	TRBJ2-7	TRBV13	-	TGTGCCAGCAGCCCAACAGGTGACCCTTTCTCCTACGAGCAGTACTTC	CASSPTGDPFSYEQYF
-	TRBJ1-2	TRBV6-5	-	TGTGCCAGCACCTCGGAACACAGAACTAACTATGGCTACACCTTC	CASTSEHRTNYGYTF
-	TRBJ1-1	TRBV6-6	-	TGTGCCAGCAGTTACTCATTCAGGGCGGGCACTGAAGCTTTCTTT	CASSYSFRAGTEAFF
few	TRBJ1-6	TRBV4-1	-	TGCGCCAGCAGCCAAGACGAGGGTTTAGGTTCACCCCTCCACTTT	CASSQDEGLGSPLHF
-	TRBJ1-1	TRBV5-1	-	TGCGCCAGCAGCTTGGGTGCGGTTGAAGCTTTCTTT	CASSLGAVEAFF
-	TRBJ1-5	TRBV4-1	-	TGCGCCAGCAGCCAAGGGTGGGGAGAGAATCAGCCCCAGCATTTT	CASSQGWGENQPQHF
many	TRBJ1-4	TRBV7-9	-	TGTGCCAGCAGCACGGGGTTTAATGAAAAACTGTTTTTT	CASSTGFNEKLFF
-	TRBJ2-3	TRBV5-1	-	TGCGCCAGCAGCTTGCCCGGGTTAATAGGAGATACGCAGTATTTT	CASSLPGLIGDTQYF
-	TRBJ2-1	TRBV11-2	-	TGTGCCAGCAGCCAAATCCCTAATGAGCAGTTCTTC	CASSQIPNEQFF
-	TRBJ1-2	TRBV4-1	-	TGCGCCAGCAGCCAAGACCGGGAATATGGCTACACCTTC	CASSQDREYGYTF
-	TRBJ1-6	TRBV9	TRBD1	TGTGCCAGCAGCGCATCCGGGACAGGGGGCAAGAATTCACCCCTCCACTTT	CASSASGTGGKNSPLHF
-	TRBJ2-1	TRBV27	-	TGTGCCAGCAGTTTAGGGGACTTCCAATTATACAATGAGCAGTTCTTC	CASSLGDFQLYNEQFF
-	TRBJ2-3	TRBV11-3	-	TGTGCCAGCAGCGGAAGGACAGAGCCAGATACGCAGTATTTT	CASSGRTEPDTQYF
-	TRBJ2-5	TRBV13	-	TGTGCCAGCAGGAGGGGAGGTAGAGAGACCCAGTACTTC	CASRRGGRETQYF
-	TRBJ1-5	TRBV4-2	-	TGTGCCAGCAGCCAAGATTTTGGACAGTCGGGTCAGCCCCAGCATTTT	CASSQDFGQSGQPQHF
-	TRBJ1-2	TRBV6-5	-	TGTGCCAGCAGTTACTCGCAGGGTAGGGGCTACACCTTC	CASSYSQGRGYTF
-	TRBJ1-4	TRBV12-5	-	TGTGCTAGTGCCACAGGACCGGCTAATGAAAAACTGTTTTTT	CASATGPANEKLFF
-	TRBJ1-1	TRBV27	-	TGTGCCAGTGGGGATGGGTCCCAAGCTTTCTTT	CASGDGSQAFF
-	TRBJ1-1	TRBV30	-	TGTGCCTGGAGTGTACTAATGCACACTGAAGCTTTCTTT	CAWSVLMHTEAFF
once	TRBJ2-2	TRBV29-1	TRBD2	TGCAGCGTTGTCGTTTTTGGGCGGGGGGGCCCGAACACCGGGGAGCTGTTTTTT	CSVVVFGRGGPNTGELFF
many	TRBJ2-7	TRBV29-1	TRBD1	TGCAGCGTTGAAGGGACAGGGATCGAGCAGTACTTC	CSVEGTGIEQYF
-	TRBJ2-2	TRBV5-6	-	TGTGCCAGCAGCTTTGGACAGCCCACCGGGGAGCTGTTTTTT	CASSFGQPTGELFF
-	TRBJ2-1	TRBV5-6	TRBD1	TGTGCCAGCAGTTTCGGGGACAGGGCCTACAATGAGCAGTTCTTC	CASSFGDRAYNEQFF
-	TRBJ2-7	TRBV4-3	-	TGCGCCAGCAGCCAAGATCAACTAGAAGACGAGCAGTACTTC	CASSQDQLEDEQYF
-	TRBJ2-7	TRBV2	TRBD2	TGTGCCGGTTCAGCGGGGCAAACCTACGAGCAGTACTTC	CAGSAGQTYEQYF
-	TRBJ2-7	TRBV5-1	-	TGCGCCAGCAGCTCCGGGACGGACTCCTACGAGCAGTACTTC	CASSSGTDSYEQYF
-	TRBJ2-2	TRBV5-1	-	TGCGCCAGCAGCTTCCCCGTCGAGGGTCCGACCGGCGGGGAGCTGTTTTTT	CASSFPVEGPTGGELFF
-	TRBJ1-6	TRBV9	-	TGTGCCAGCAGCGTAGGTGGGGGTGGTGATTCACCCCTCCACTTT	CASSVGGGGDSPLHF
once	TRBJ2-7	TRBV28	-	TGTGCCAGCAGTACTTACTACGAGCAGTACTTC	CASSTYYEQYF
-	TRBJ2-5	TRBV21-1	-	TGTGCCAGCAACCGGACACCCCAAGAGACCCAGTACTTC	CASNRTPQETQYF
-	TRBJ2-1	TRBV10-2	TRBD2	TGCGCCAGCAGTGAACTTAGCGGGGGGTTAGGTGAGCAGTTCTTC	CASSELSGGLGEQFF
-	TRBJ2-6	TRBV5-8	TRBD1	TGTGCCAGCAGCTTGTTGGGACAGGGGAATGGGGCCAACGTCCTGACTTTC	CASSLLGQGNGANVLTF
-	TRBJ1-1	TRBV6-6	-	TGTGCCAGCAGTGGCATGGGGGACTTGAACACTGAAGCTTTCTTT	CASSGMGDLNTEAFF
many	TRBJ1-5	TRBV19	-	TGTGCCAGTAATACCCAGGCGGGACTGTATAGCAATCAGCCCCAGCATTTT	CASNTQAGLYSNQPQHF
-	TRBJ2-6	TRBV5-1	-	TGCGCCAGCAGCTTGGAGGGTCAAGGCTTTTGGGACTCTGGGGCCAACGTCCTGACTTTC	CASSLEGQGFWDSGANVLTF
-	TRBJ1-1	TRBV4-1	TRBD1	TGCGCCAGCAGCCAAGCGGACAGGCTTTCCAGGGAAGCTTTCTTT	CASSQADRLSREAFF
few	TRBJ1-2	TRBV30	-	TGTGCCTGGAGTCTGAGGGGCTATGGCTACACCTTC	CAWSLRGYGYTF
-	TRBJ2-1	TRBV27	TRBD2	TGTGCCAGCAGTCCTTCCCTCCGACTAGCCTCCTACAATGAGCAGTTCTTC	CASSPSLRLASYNEQFF
-	TRBJ2-3	TRBV5-6	-	TGTGCCAGCAGCTATTACGGGACCACAGATACGCAGTATTTT	CASSYYGTTDTQYF
-	TRBJ1-4	TRBV6-5	-	TGTGCCAGCAGACACCGGGACCGTAATGAAAAACTGTTTTTT	CASRHRDRNEKLFF
-	TRBJ2-7	TRBV7-2	TRBD2	TGTGCCAGCGGGGCTAGCGGGGGGGATTACGAGCAGTACTTC	CASGASGGDYEQYF
-	TRBJ1-1	TRBV5-1	-	TGCGCCAGCAGCTTGGGATATCAAGAAGCTTTCTTT	CASSLGYQEAFF
few	TRBJ2-1	TRBV28	-	TGTGCCAGCAACCTGGGTAGGAGAAACAATGAGCAGTTCTTC	CASNLGRRNNEQFF
once	TRBJ2-7	TRBV7-9	-	TGTGCCAGCAGCTTAGGGCGGGGAAGTTTCCACGAGCAGTACTTC	CASSLGRGSFHEQYF
-	TRBJ2-7	TRBV15	-	TGTGCCACCAGCGCCCGAGCTACGTCCTACGAGCAGTACTTC	CATSARATSYEQYF
-	TRBJ1-2	TRBV5-1	-	TGCGCCAGCAGCTTAGATGGCCTGAGTAGGTATGGCTACACCTTC	CASSLDGLSRYGYTF
-	TRBJ1-1	TRBV7-9	-	TGTGCCAGCAGCTTAGAGGCTATTGGGGGACCGAACACTGAAGCTTTCTTT	CASSLEAIGGPNTEAFF
-	TRBJ1-1	TRBV19	-	TGTGCCAGTAGGCAGGGGAGGGGCACTGAAGCTTTCTTT	CASRQGRGTEAFF
-	TRBJ2-7	TRBV29-1	-	TGCAGCGTTTCCGGGGCCGGGGTCGAGCAGTACTTC	CSVSGAGVEQYF
-	TRBJ2-2	TRBV10-3	TRBD2	TGTGCCATCAGTGATTCCCAGCGGGGGGGCGCCGGGGAGCTGTTTTTT	CAISDSQRGGAGELFF
once	TRBJ2-7	TRBV15	-	TGTGCCACCAGCAGAGAAATGGCCGGCCGAAGATACGTCGAGCAGTACTTC	CATSREMAGRRYVEQYF
-	TRBJ1-1	TRBV29-1	-	TGCAGCGGGGGTGGGGACGGCCCCCGAACTGAAGCTTTCTTT	CSGGGDGPRTEAFF
-	TRBJ2-1	TRBV7-2	-	TGTGCCAGCAGCTTATGGCAGGGTCAAAACAATGAGCAGTTCTTC	CASSLWQGQNNEQFF
few	TRBJ2-7	TRBV7-2	-	TGTGCCAGCAGCTTAGGTCCGGGTTCCTACGAGCAGTACTTC	CASSLGPGSYEQYF
-	TRBJ2-3	TRBV18	-	TGTGCCAGCTCACCGACTAGCAGGGGTATCACAGATACGCAGTATTTT	CASSPTSRGITDTQYF
once	TRBJ2-5	TRBV5-4	TRBD2	TGTGCCAGCAGCGCAGGCGGGGGTCGTGTTCAAGAGACCCAGTACTTC	CASSAGGGRVQETQYF
-	TRBJ2-7	TRBV11-2	TRBD2	TGTGCCAGCAGCGAAGCCCCTAGCGGGGGGTACGAGCAGTACTTC	CASSEAPSGGYEQYF